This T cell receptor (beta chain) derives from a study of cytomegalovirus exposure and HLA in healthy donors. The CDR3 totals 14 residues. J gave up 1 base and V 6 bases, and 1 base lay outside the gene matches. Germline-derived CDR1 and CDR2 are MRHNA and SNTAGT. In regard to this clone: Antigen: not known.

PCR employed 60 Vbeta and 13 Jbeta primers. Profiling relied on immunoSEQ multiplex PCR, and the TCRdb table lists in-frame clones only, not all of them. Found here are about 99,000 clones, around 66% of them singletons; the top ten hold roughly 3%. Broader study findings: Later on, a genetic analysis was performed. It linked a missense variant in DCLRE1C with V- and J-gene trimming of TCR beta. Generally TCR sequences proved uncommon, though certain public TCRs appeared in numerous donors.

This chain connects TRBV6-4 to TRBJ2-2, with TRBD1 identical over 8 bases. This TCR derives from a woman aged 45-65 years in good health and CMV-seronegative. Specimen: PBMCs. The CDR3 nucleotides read TGTGCCAGCAGGGGGACAGGGAACACCGGGGAGCTGTTTTTT. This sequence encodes CASRGTGNTGELFF.